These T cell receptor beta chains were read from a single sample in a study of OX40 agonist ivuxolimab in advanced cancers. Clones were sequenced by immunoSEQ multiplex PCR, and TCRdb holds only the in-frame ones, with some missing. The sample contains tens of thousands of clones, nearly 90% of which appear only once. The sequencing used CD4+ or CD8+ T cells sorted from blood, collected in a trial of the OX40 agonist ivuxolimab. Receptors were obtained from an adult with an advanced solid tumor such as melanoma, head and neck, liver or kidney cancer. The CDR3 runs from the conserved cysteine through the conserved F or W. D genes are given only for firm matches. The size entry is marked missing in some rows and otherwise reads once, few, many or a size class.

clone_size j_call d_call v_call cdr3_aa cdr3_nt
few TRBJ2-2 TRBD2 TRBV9 CASSVAWRVERGAAGELFF TGTGCCAGCAGCGTAGCTTGGAGGGTAGAGCGGGGGGCCGCCGGGGAGCTGTTTTTT
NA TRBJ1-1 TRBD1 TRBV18 CASTRQGGNTEAFF TGTGCCAGCACACGACAGGGTGGGAACACTGAAGCTTTCTTT
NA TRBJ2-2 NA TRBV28 CASSPPGVHGTGELFF TGTGCCAGCAGTCCACCAGGGGTTCACGGGACCGGGGAGCTGTTTTTT
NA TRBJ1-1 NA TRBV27 CASSLSLARANTEAFF TGTGCCAGCAGTTTATCGCTGGCCAGGGCGAACACTGAAGCTTTCTTT
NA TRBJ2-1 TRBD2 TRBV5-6 CASRSGRAINEQFF TGTGCCAGCAGAAGCGGGAGGGCCATCAATGAGCAGTTCTTC
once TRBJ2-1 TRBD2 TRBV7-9 CASSSRDYVTMEQFF TGTGCCAGCAGCTCAAGGGACTACGTCACTATGGAGCAGTTCTTC
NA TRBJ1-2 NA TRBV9 CASSVAGHYNYGYTF TGTGCCAGCAGCGTAGCCGGACATTATAACTATGGCTACACCTTC
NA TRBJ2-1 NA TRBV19 CASSWQSSYNEQFF TGTGCCAGTAGTTGGCAGAGCTCCTACAATGAGCAGTTCTTC
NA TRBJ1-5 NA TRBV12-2 CASRPGGLSNQPQHF TGTGCAAGTCGTCCAGGGGGTTTGAGCAATCAGCCCCAGCATTTT
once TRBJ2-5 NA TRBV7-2 CASSLVAFGAETQYF TGTGCCAGCAGCTTAGTGGCTTTCGGGGCAGAGACCCAGTACTTC
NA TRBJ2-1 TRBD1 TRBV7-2 CASSLESGGTSEQFF TGTGCCAGCAGCTTAGAGTCAGGGGGAACGAGTGAGCAGTTCTTC
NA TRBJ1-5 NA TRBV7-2 CASSFKGEGQPQHF TGTGCCAGCAGCTTCAAGGGGGAGGGTCAGCCCCAGCATTTT
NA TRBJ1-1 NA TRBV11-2 CASSLVLSGTEAFF TGTGCCAGCAGCCTAGTTCTCTCGGGGACTGAAGCTTTCTTT
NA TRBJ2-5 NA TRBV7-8 CASSLDRAWEQYF TGTGCCAGCAGCTTAGATAGGGCCTGGGAGCAGTACTTC
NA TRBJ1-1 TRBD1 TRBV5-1 CASSLTGGAGFSEAFF TGCGCCAGCAGCTTAACAGGGGGCGCTGGGTTCTCTGAAGCTTTCTTT
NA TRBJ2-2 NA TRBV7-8 CASSLGLSANTGELFF TGTGCCAGCAGCTTAGGTCTCTCCGCGAACACCGGGGAGCTGTTTTTT
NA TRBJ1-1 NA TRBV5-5 CASSSQNTEAFF TGTGCCAGCAGCTCGCAGAACACTGAAGCTTTCTTT
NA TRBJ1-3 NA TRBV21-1 CASSKRAGTGNTIYF TGTGCCAGCAGCAAAAGGGCAGGCACCGGAAACACCATATATTTT
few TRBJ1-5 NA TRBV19 CASDPNREYSNQPQHF TGTGCCAGTGACCCCAACAGGGAATATAGCAATCAGCCCCAGCATTTT
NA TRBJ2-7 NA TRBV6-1 CASQTRSLYEQYF TGTGCCAGTCAGACTAGGTCCCTCTACGAGCAGTACTTC
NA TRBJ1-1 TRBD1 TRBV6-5 CASSWYRGTEAFF TGTGCCAGCAGTTGGTACAGGGGGACTGAAGCTTTCTTT
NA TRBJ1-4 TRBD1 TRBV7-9 CASSLGQGAEATNEKLFF TGTGCCAGCAGCTTAGGTCAGGGGGCAGAAGCAACTAATGAAAAACTGTTTTTT
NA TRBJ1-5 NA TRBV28 CASSLGGSGLRQPQHF TGTGCCAGCAGCCTAGGGGGTTCTGGACTGAGGCAGCCCCAGCATTTT
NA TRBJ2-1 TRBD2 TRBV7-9 CASSQATSGGANEQFF TGTGCCAGCAGCCAAGCCACTAGCGGGGGGGCCAATGAGCAGTTCTTC
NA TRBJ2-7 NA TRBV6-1 CASTDRAGLYEQYF TGTGCCAGCACCGACAGGGCGGGGCTCTACGAGCAGTACTTC
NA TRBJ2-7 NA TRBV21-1 CASSKVEQGRSSYEQYF TGTGCCAGCAGCAAAGTGGAGCAGGGACGAAGCTCCTACGAGCAGTACTTC
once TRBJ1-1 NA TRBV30 CAWRRAAETEAFF TGTGCCTGGAGGCGGGCTGCGGAAACTGAAGCTTTCTTT
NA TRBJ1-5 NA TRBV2 CASVAGTGLNQPQHF TGTGCCAGCGTTGCTGGGACCGGACTCAATCAGCCCCAGCATTTT
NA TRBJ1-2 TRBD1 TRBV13 CASSARQGTVYGYTF TGTGCCAGCAGCGCCCGACAGGGAACTGTCTATGGCTACACCTTC
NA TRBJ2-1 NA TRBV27 CASSPPGTVYNEQFF TGTGCCAGCAGTCCCCCCGGGACGGTTTACAATGAGCAGTTCTTC
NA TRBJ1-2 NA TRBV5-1 CASSLGDNYGYTF TGCGCCAGCAGCTTGGGGGATAACTATGGCTACACCTTC
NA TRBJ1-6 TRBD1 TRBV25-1 CASRDRDFSPLHF TGTGCCAGCAGAGACAGGGATTTCTCACCCCTCCACTTT
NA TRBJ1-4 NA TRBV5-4 CASSLKTALAGEKLFF TGTGCCAGCAGCTTAAAAACAGCACTGGCGGGTGAAAAACTGTTTTTT
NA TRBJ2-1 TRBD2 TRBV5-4 CASRSSGRALPVTLSEQFF TGTGCCAGCAGGTCAAGCGGGAGGGCCCTCCCGGTTACACTCAGTGAGCAGTTCTTC
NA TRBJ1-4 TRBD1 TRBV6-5 CASSYDRGYEKLFF TGTGCCAGCAGTTACGACAGGGGTTATGAAAAACTGTTTTTT
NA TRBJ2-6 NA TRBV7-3 CASSLTFGGTRLSSGANVLTF TGTGCCAGCAGCTTAACGTTTGGGGGGACACGCCTTTCCTCTGGGGCCAACGTCCTGACTTTC
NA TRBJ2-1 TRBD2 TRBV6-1 CASSEISGVSNEQFF TGTGCCAGCAGTGAAATTAGCGGGGTATCCAATGAGCAGTTCTTC
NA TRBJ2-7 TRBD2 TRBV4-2 CASSLQASGRGQYF TGTGCCAGCAGCTTGCAAGCTAGCGGGAGGGGGCAGTACTTC
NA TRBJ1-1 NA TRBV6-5 CASSYRSGWLNTEAFF TGTGCCAGCAGTTATCGGTCCGGTTGGCTGAACACTGAAGCTTTCTTT
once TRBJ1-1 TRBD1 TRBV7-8 CASSMDRGGTEAFF TGTGCCAGCAGCATGGACAGGGGCGGGACTGAAGCTTTCTTT
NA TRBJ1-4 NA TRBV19 CASSLLITNEKLFF TGTGCCAGTAGCCTACTTATCACTAATGAAAAACTGTTTTTT
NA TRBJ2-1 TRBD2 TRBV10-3 CAISESTGTRPNEQFF TGTGCCATCAGTGAGTCTACCGGGACTAGGCCCAATGAGCAGTTCTTC
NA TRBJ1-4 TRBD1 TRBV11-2 CASSSYRGREEKLFF TGTGCCAGCAGCTCCTACAGGGGGAGAGAGGAAAAACTGTTTTTT